These T cell receptor beta chains were read from a single sample in a study of early T cells in non-severe SARS-CoV-2 infection. TCRdb reprocessed the 5' RACE reads via MiXCR and lists one record per CDR3 protein. The table lists 45,000 to 50,000 distinct CDR3 sequences, approximately 5.6% of them singletons, with approximately 4.1% in the top ten. The sample taken for sequencing was whole blood. All receptors derive from an adult who was a healthcare worker with PCR-confirmed SARS-CoV-2 infection or an uninfected control (not recorded which). CDR3s include the opening cysteine and the closing phenylalanine or tryptophan. Fields, in order: CDR3 length, D gene, J gene, clone size, V gene, CDR3 protein, CDR3 DNA. A D gene is named only where the DNA matches it firmly. Clone size appears in some rows only: once, few, many, or a class for an expanded clone.

>15|TRBD2|TRBJ2-1|many|TRBV2
CASSENLAGANEQFF
TGTGCCAGCAGTGAAAATCTAGCGGGGGCTAATGAGCAGTTCTTC
>13|.|TRBJ1-1|many|TRBV7-2
CASTAIGQLKAFF
TGTGCCAGCACCGCAATCGGGCAGCTAAAGGCTTTCTTT
>17|.|TRBJ1-5|few|TRBV21-1
CASSKGVDRGPFQPQHF
TGTGCCAGCAGCAAAGGGGTAGACAGGGGGCCCTTCCAGCCCCAGCATTTT
>16|.|TRBJ1-5|.|TRBV5-4
CASSSDGTGRAEGQHF
TGTGCCAGCAGCTCGGACGGGACGGGTAGAGCCGAAGGCCAGCATTTT
>15|.|TRBJ2-3|many|TRBV6-6
CASINSGLFTDTQYF
TGTGCCAGCATCAACTCGGGGCTTTTCACAGATACGCAGTATTTT
>15|.|TRBJ2-3|many|TRBV29-1
CSVEVSGMWTDTQYF
TGCAGCGTTGAAGTTAGCGGCATGTGGACAGATACGCAGTATTTT
>15|.|TRBJ1-1|many|TRBV7-6
CASSIGETANTEAFF
TGTGCCAGCAGCATCGGGGAAACAGCGAACACTGAAGCTTTCTTT
>16|TRBD1|TRBJ2-1|many|TRBV12-5
CASGLVQGQGANEQFF
TGTGCTAGTGGTTTGGTACAGGGACAGGGTGCCAATGAGCAGTTCTTC
>15|TRBD1|TRBJ2-1|.|TRBV6-4
CASSDSTGGYNEQFF
TGTGCCAGCAGTGACTCGACAGGGGGCTACAATGAGCAGTTCTTC
>15|.|TRBJ1-2|few|TRBV6-6
CASTMRDVANYGYTF
TGTGCCAGCACAATGAGAGATGTAGCTAACTATGGCTACACCTTC